The next 4 T cell receptor beta chains were all read from a single sample in a study of immune heterogeneity within non-small cell lung tumors. Bulk tumor genomic DNA (about 600 ng per sample) served as template. While surgery was under way, several biopsies spaced far apart were taken per primary tumor. Patients had untreated, newly diagnosed non-small cell lung cancer and underwent curative surgery. It was a multiplex PCR that amplified TCR beta CDR3, with 32 V and 13 J primers. TCRdb fed the multiplex PCR reads into MiXCR, producing one record per CDR3 protein. Of over a thousand distinct CDR3 sequences listed, roughly 32% were seen once; the top ten hold around 40%. The specimen sequenced was lung tumor tissue. These TCRs come from a man in his fifties or sixties with non-small cell lung cancer.

This clonotype is medium-sized. The gene calls are TRBV27 and TRBJ1-1, with TRBD1 as a possible D gene (5 bases). This CDR3 is built from 13 residues. Germline loops: CDR1 MNHEY, CDR2 SMNVEV (reference sequence). Trimming cost V 8 bases and J 3 bases, with 13 bases left between them. The CDR3 region has the DNA TGTGCCAGCGGAAGAGGGGCGGACACTGAAGCTTTCTTT. Amino acid sequence: CASGRGADTEAFF.

This clonotype counts as medium-sized (0.01 to 0.1%). The rearrangement links TRBV5-6 to TRBJ1-2; D is uncertain. Per the germline V gene, CDR1 is SGHDT and CDR2 is YYEEEE. The CDR3 totals 12 residues. Trimming shortened V by 0 bases and J by 8 bases, and 8 bases separated the two germline ends. Here the CDR3 reads CASSLGQEGYTF. CDR3 nucleotide sequence: TGTGCCAGCAGCTTGGGGCAGGAGGGCTACACCTTC.

This clonotype showed up just a few times. The chain employs TRBV19 and TRBJ2-2; D not resolved. Germline assignment: CDR1 LNHDA and CDR2 SQIVND (reference sequence). The CDR3 has 13 amino acids. V dropped 1 base and J dropped 5 bases, with 5 bases sitting between them. CDR3 nucleotide sequence: TGTGCCAGTAGTATAGGGGAAACCGGGGAGCTGTTTTTT. This codes for CASSIGETGELFF.

This clonotype is large by share. This chain uses TRBV6-1 with TRBJ2-3, with no clear D. The V end was cut by 5 bases, the J end by 3 bases, with 6 bases between. Germline assignment: CDR1 MNHNS and CDR2 SASEGT. CDR3 length: 12 amino acids. The CDR3 DNA reads as TGTGCCAGCAGTTCCCTTACAGATACGCAGTATTTT. It translates to CASSSLTDTQYF.